Following are 29 T cell receptor beta chains from one sample sequenced in a study of cytomegalovirus exposure and HLA in healthy donors. The PCR employed 60 Vbeta primers together with 13 Jbeta primers. Method: immunoSEQ multiplex PCR; TCRdb's copy keeps in-frame clones and lacks some. The table has about 130,000 clones, over 70% seen once. The sequenced sample consisted of PBMCs. These receptors were collected from a woman aged 40 to 50 in good health and CMV-seropositive.

The V call is TRBV19, the J call TRBJ1-6; no clear D gene. The CDR3 extends over 14 amino acids. CDR1 is LNHDA, CDR2 SQIVND, per germline (reference sequence). V was pared by 11 bases and J by 5 bases, with 16 bases between. This CDR3 is CASGAGYDNSPLHF. The CDR3 bases are TGTGCCTCTGGCGCGGGCTATGATAATTCACCCCTCCACTTT.

This clone was seen a handful of times. The chain uses TRBV6-1 and TRBJ1-4; 7 bases fit TRBD1. V lost 4 bases and J lost 7; bases outside the gene matches: 15. Germline V gene sequence: CDR1 MNHNS, CDR2 SASEGT. The length of the CDR3 is 17 residues. CDR3 sequence reads: CASSATTYDRDAEKLFF. In DNA, the CDR3 is TGTGCCAGCAGTGCCACCACCTACGACAGGGATGCTGAAAAACTGTTTTTT.

This chain uses TRBV18 with TRBJ2-3, with D perhaps matching TRBD1 (6 bases). V shed 5 bases and J shed 2 bases, with 8 bases lying between them. Germline values: CDR1 KGHSH, CDR2 LQKENI. This CDR3 contains 13 residues. This CDR3 reads CASSDRLTDTQYF. In DNA form, the CDR3 reads TGTGCCAGCTCAGACAGGCTCACAGATACGCAGTATTTT. The complete variable domain, with remaining parts taken from reference TRBV18 and TRBJ2-3, reads NAGVMQNPRHLVRRRGQEARLRCSPMKGHSHVYWYRQLPEEGLKFMVYLQKENIIDESGMPKERFSAEFPKEGPSILRIQQVVRGDSAAYFCASSDRLTDTQYFGPGTRLTVL.

The rearrangement joins TRBV27 to TRBJ2-7; 9 bases are a match to TRBD1. The V gene end was trimmed by 6 bases and the J gene end by 4 bases; junction bases not matched to a gene: 10. The CDR3 is 15 amino acids. From germline, CDR1 is MNHEY and CDR2 SMNVEV (reference sequence). CDR3 protein: CASRQTGTGTYEQYF. CDR3 nucleotides: TGTGCCAGCAGGCAAACCGGGACAGGGACATACGAGCAGTACTTC.

The chain combines TRBV6-5 with TRBJ1-1, with D unresolved. Germline V gene data show CDR1 as MNHEY and CDR2 as SVGAGI. The CDR3 covers 11 residues. V lost 6 bases to trimming and J lost 3 bases, with 5 bases between them. The CDR3 DNA is TGTGCCAGCAGCAGATACACTGAAGCTTTCTTT. Protein: CASSRYTEAFF.

This chain joins TRBV4-3 and TRBJ2-3, with 8 bases identical to TRBD2. Trimming took 4 bases from V and 5 from J; bases not matched to a gene: 8. This CDR3 comprises 15 residues. Germline CDR1 reads LGHNA; CDR2 reads YSLEER. This CDR3 reads CASSLQRGKGDTQYF. The CDR3 bases are TGCGCCAGCAGCCTACAGCGGGGGAAGGGAGATACGCAGTATTTT.

The J gene is TRBJ2-5, the V gene TRBV15, with D uncertain. The germline gives CDR1 LNHNV, CDR2 YYDKDF (reference sequence). The germline V and J ends were trimmed by 1 base and 5 bases, with 20 bases remaining between them. This CDR3 spans 17 amino acids. For the CDR3, the DNA is TGTGCCACCAGCAGAGGCCGCGTAAAGGCGGTCCGCGAGACCCAGTACTTC. Amino acid sequence: CATSRGRVKAVRETQYF.

The genes are TRBV7-2 and TRBJ2-1, with 8 bases identical to TRBD2. Trimming removed 5 bases from V and 10 bases from J; junction bases left unmatched: 16. CDR3 size: 16 residues. CDR1 and CDR2 (germline): SGHTA, FQGNSA. The CDR3 region is CASSREGTPSQQEQFF. CDR3 nucleotide sequence: TGTGCCAGCAGCCGGGAGGGGACCCCATCCCAACAGGAGCAGTTCTTC.

This clone was observed a handful of times. V and J are TRBV5-6 and TRBJ1-3; 7 bases are shared with TRBD1. The CDR3 is 15 amino acids. V lost 3 bases to trimming and J lost 0 bases; unmatched junction nucleotides: 3. The germline gives CDR1 SGHDT, CDR2 YYEEEE. This CDR3 is CASSWTGASGNTIYF. CDR3 nucleotide sequence: TGTGCCAGCAGCTGGACAGGTGCCTCTGGAAACACCATATATTTT.

The chain combines TRBV21-1 with TRBJ1-1; the DNA was not compared with TRBD1, the D call given in the table. TRBV21-1 is termed a pseudogene. The CDR3 is 17 residues long. The DNA of the CDR3 is TGTGCCAGCAGCAAAGGCTTAGAACAGAGAATGAACACTGAAGCTTTCTTT. The encoded protein is CASSKGLEQRMNTEAFF.

In this sample, this clone turned up a few times. This chain connects TRBV6-1 to TRBJ1-1; no clear D. V was pared by 7 bases and J by 0 bases, with 9 bases between. This CDR3 has 13 amino acids. CDR1 and CDR2 (germline): MNHNS, SASEGT. CDR3 amino acids: CASTSHLNTEAFF. CDR3 in DNA: TGTGCCAGCACCTCACATTTGAACACTGAAGCTTTCTTT.

This chain links TRBV7-2 with TRBJ2-7; D is ambiguous. In germline, CDR1 is SGHTA, CDR2 FQGNSA. Trimming shortened V by 2 bases and J by 3 bases, and 11 bases separated the two germline ends. The length of the CDR3 is 14 residues. CDR3 DNA sequence: TGTGCCAGCAGCTTACCAACCCCACTCTACGAGCAGTACTTC. It translates to CASSLPTPLYEQYF. Combining the CDR3 with reference TRBV7-2 and TRBJ2-7 gives the whole variable domain GAGVSQSPSNKVTEKGKDVELRCDPISGHTALYWYRQSLGQGLEFLIYFQGNSAPDKSGLPSDRFSAERTGGSVSTLTIQRTQQEDSAVYLCASSLPTPLYEQYFGPGTRLTVT.

V gene TRBV27 combines with J gene TRBJ2-7; no clear D. Germline CDR1 and CDR2: MNHEY and SMNVEV (reference sequence). Trimming took off 5 bases at V and 6 bases at J, with 17 bases between the two ends. This CDR3 region has 14 residues. CDR3 sequence (DNA): TGTGCCAGCAGTCCTAAGCCCCCCCGTAGCGAGCAGTACTTC. As protein: CASSPKPPRSEQYF.

CDR3 residues: CASSLSASGRAWDEQFF. The CDR3 bases are TGCGCCAGCAGCTTGAGCGCTAGCGGGAGGGCTTGGGATGAGCAGTTCTTC. This sequence joins TRBV5-1 and TRBJ2-1; 12 bases align to TRBD2. This CDR3 has 17 residues. CDR1 is SGHRS, CDR2 YFSETQ, per germline. The V gene end was trimmed by 1 base and the J gene end by 8 bases; junction bases not matched to a gene: 10.

The chain carries TRBV5-5 and TRBJ2-1; the match to TRBD1 covers 7 bases. V lost 7 bases and J lost 4; bases outside the gene matches: 8. The germline gives CDR1 SGHKS, CDR2 YYEKEE (reference sequence). The CDR3 contains 14 residues. The CDR3 spells CASGNRDSYNEQFF. The CDR3 DNA reads TGTGCCAGCGGCAATAGGGACAGTTACAATGAGCAGTTCTTC.

The J gene is TRBJ2-2, the V gene TRBV19, with 14 bases aligning to TRBD2. The germline V gene has CDR1 LNHDA and CDR2 SQIVND (reference sequence). The J segment lost 1 base and the V segment lost 9 bases, leaving 4 bases of the junction unmatched. The CDR3 runs 16 residues. The CDR3 nucleotides are TGTGCCAGCCGGACTAGCGGGGGGCTGAACACCGGGGAGCTGTTTTTT. Its translation: CASRTSGGLNTGELFF.

The chain links TRBV28 to TRBJ2-1; D is uncertain. Germline V gene data show CDR1 as MDHEN and CDR2 as SYDVKM. The V end was cut by 5 bases, the J end by 2 bases, with 13 bases between. The CDR3 spans 15 residues. CDR3 coding DNA: TGTGCCAGCAGTAACTTACGCTCGACCTACAATGAGCAGTTCTTC. Its translation is CASSNLRSTYNEQFF.

This clone occurred a few times. This chain connects TRBV4-3 to TRBJ2-7; 14 bases match TRBD2. CDR3 length: 15 residues. V lost 1 base, J lost 8 bases, and 4 bases stayed unmatched. Germline V lookup: CDR1 LGHNA, CDR2 YSLEER. CDR3 DNA sequence: TGCGCCAGCAGCCAAGGGGGACTAGCGGGGGACAAGCAGTACTTC. This codes for CASSQGGLAGDKQYF.

This clone has just a few counts. The rearrangement links TRBV9 to TRBJ1-6, with D perhaps TRBD1 (6 bases). The ends were cut back, 4 bases at V and 0 bases at J, with 14 bases in the middle. The germline V gene encodes CDR1 SGDLS and CDR2 YYNGEE. The length of the CDR3 is 17 residues. The CDR3 loop reads CASSRRQGSSYNSPLHF. The CDR3, as DNA: TGTGCCAGCAGCCGGCGCCAGGGGAGCTCCTATAATTCACCCCTCCACTTT.

The V gene is TRBV10-3, the J gene TRBJ2-7; the match to TRBD1 covers 8 bases. This CDR3 is 13 amino acids long. Germline V lookup: CDR1 ENHRY, CDR2 SYGVKD. V dropped 8 bases and J dropped 3; count of bases not matched to a gene: 6. The CDR3 DNA sequence: TGTGCCATCGGGAATGGACAGGGCTACGAGCAGTACTTC. This encodes CAIGNGQGYEQYF.

J is TRBJ2-3 and V is TRBV7-2, with 8 bases lining up with TRBD2. Germline CDR1 reads SGHTA; CDR2 reads FQGNSA. V lost 0 bases to trimming and J lost 2 bases; unmatched junction nucleotides: 10. CDR3 length: 18 amino acids. CDR3 in DNA: TGTGCCAGCAGCTTAGCGATTCGGGGGGGGCCCCTCACAGATACGCAGTATTTT. Residues: CASSLAIRGGPLTDTQYF.

This chain connects TRBV30 to TRBJ1-1; D is possibly TRBD1 (5 bases). V lost 0 bases to trimming and J lost 13 bases, with 15 bases between them. The CDR3 sequence is 12 residues long. The germline V gene encodes CDR1 GTSNPN and CDR2 SVGIG (reference sequence). CDR3 amino acids: CAWSVGTEKGFF. The CDR3 nucleotides are TGTGCCTGGAGTGTAGGGACTGAAAAAGGTTTCTTT.

The chain joins TRBV6-1 to TRBJ2-7; a possible D gene is TRBD2 (5 bases). The CDR3 consists of 13 residues. The germline V gene encodes CDR1 MNHNS and CDR2 SASEGT. The V and J ends lost 3 bases and 9 bases respectively, with 15 bases between them. The CDR3 DNA sequence: TGTGCCAGCAGTGATCTCGTGAGGGCTTCGCAGTACTTC. Its protein is CASSDLVRASQYF.

This clone showed up just a few times. The CDR3 loop is CASSSDRGGGYTF. The CDR3 nucleotides read TGTGCCAGCAGTTCGGACAGGGGAGGCGGCTACACCTTC. The chain joins TRBV27 to TRBJ1-2; 9 bases fit TRBD1. The V segment lost 4 bases and the J segment 8 bases; nucleotides outside the gene matches: 5. CDR1 and CDR2 (germline): MNHEY, SMNVEV (reference sequence). The CDR3 is made up of 13 amino acids.

The chain joins TRBV28 to TRBJ1-2; tentative D call: TRBD1 (5 bases). This CDR3 is 12 amino acids long. V gave up 5 bases and J gave up 8 bases, with 12 bases separating them. Germline V gives CDR1 MDHEN, CDR2 SYDVKM. Written as DNA, the CDR3 is TGTGCCAGCAGTGCGGGACCCAAGGGCTACACCTTC. It yields the protein CASSAGPKGYTF.

The genes are TRBV19 and TRBJ2-3, with D maybe TRBD1 (6 bases). The germline CDR1 and CDR2 sequences are LNHDA and SQIVND (reference sequence). Trimming took 7 bases from V and 0 from J, leaving 17 bases between them. There are 16 residues in the CDR3. CDR3 in amino acids: CASTRETGSSTDTQYF. In DNA, the CDR3 is TGTGCCAGTACCCGAGAAACAGGGTCTAGCACAGATACGCAGTATTTT.

This clone was observed a handful of times. This chain uses TRBV6-6 with TRBJ2-2; D might be TRBD2 (6 bases). The CDR3 is 16 amino acids. Germline assignment: CDR1 MNHNY and CDR2 SVGAGI (reference sequence). V lost 0 bases and J lost 4, with 12 bases in between. As DNA, the CDR3 is TGTGCCAGCAGTTACTCATACGGGAGTGGCACCGGGGAGCTGTTTTTT. Translation: CASSYSYGSGTGELFF.

CDR3 coding DNA: TGTGCCAGCAGCTTATTTAGTCTTGGACTAGCGGGGAGGCCGTTCTTC. Translated, it gives CASSLFSLGLAGRPFF. The chain links TRBV11-2 to TRBJ2-1, with 12 bases that match TRBD2. Losses at the gene ends were 2 bases for V and 15 bases for J; bases not matched to a gene: 14. The CDR3 consists of 16 residues. Germline loops: CDR1 SGHAT, CDR2 FQNNGV.

The V gene is TRBV28, the J gene TRBJ1-5; possibly TRBD1 for D (5 bases). V was shortened by 9 bases and J by 3 bases, with 27 bases between the two germline ends. The CDR3 spans 18 residues. Germline-derived CDR1 and CDR2 are MDHEN and SYDVKM. The CDR3 sequence is CASYTDRGYDGYNQPQHF. DNA for the CDR3: TGTGCCAGTTATACGGATAGGGGCTATGACGGCTACAATCAGCCCCAGCATTTT.